One TCR beta chain is described in this entry. The antigen is not known. The data stem from a study of T cell responses to AZD1222 COVID-19 vaccine. Broader study findings: No day 14 peak samples; only post-peak repertoires were characterized.

The data were produced by immunoSEQ multiplex PCR, yet TCRdb's version contains in-frame clones alone and is incomplete. The sample has over 95,000 clones, around nine tenths seen once. V shed 5 bases and J 6 bases; nucleotides not matched to a gene: 9. Germline V gene data show CDR1 as LNHNV and CDR2 as YYDKDF (reference sequence). The CDR3 is 15 residues long. The V call is TRBV15, the J call TRBJ2-1; 8 bases are a match to TRBD2. Here the sequenced sample was peripheral blood, taken on day 0 of AZD1222 vaccination. The source of this sequence is an adult in good health. Written as DNA, the CDR3 is TGTGCCACCAGCCTGACGGGAGGGCCGTTCAATGAGCAGTTCTTC. Protein sequence: CATSLTGGPFNEQFF.